The 26 T cell receptor beta chains given below trace back to one sample, sequenced in a study of graft-versus-host responses after intestinal transplantation. Generated by immunoSEQ multiplex PCR, the TCRdb table keeps only in-frame clones and is missing some. Of some 21,000 clones detected, 56% appear once; the ten largest clones hold over 0.9%. The starting material was alloreactive CD4+ T cells from a mixed lymphocyte reaction culture, obtained before intestinal transplant. As to subset: CFSE-low proliferating T cells sorted from roughly 6-day pre-transplant mixed lymphocyte reaction (GvH or HvG direction). These receptors originate from a human patient who received an intestinal transplant.

This chain links TRBV10-3 with TRBJ1-2; D possibly corresponds to TRBD1 (5 bases). Between the trimmed V and J ends, which lost 8 bases and 8 bases, there was a span of 12 bases. CDR1 and CDR2 from the germline V gene are ENHRY and SYGVKD. CDR3 length equals 11 residues. The CDR3 spells CAIGTAGGYTF. CDR3 bases: TGTGCCATCGGTACTGCAGGGGGCTACACCTTC.

The rearrangement joins TRBV9 to TRBJ2-1; the D gene is possibly TRBD2 (6 bases). V gave up 3 bases and J gave up 9 bases, with 7 bases separating them. The germline V gene has CDR1 SGDLS and CDR2 YYNGEE. This CDR3 has 11 amino acids. This chain's CDR3 is CASSAGSEQFF. In nucleotides, the CDR3 is TGTGCCAGCAGCGCCGGGAGTGAGCAGTTCTTC. Together with reference TRBV9 and TRBJ2-1, the CDR3 gives the full variable domain: DSGVTQTPKHLITATGQRVTLRCSPRSGDLSVYWYQQSLDQGLQFLIQYYNGEERAKGNILERFSAQQFPDLHSELNLSSLELGDSALYFCASSAGSEQFFGPGTRLTVL.

The chain combines TRBV19 with TRBJ2-2; D is possibly TRBD1 (5 bases). V was trimmed by 5 bases and J by 4 bases, leaving 11 bases between them. Germline V lookup: CDR1 LNHDA, CDR2 SQIVND (reference sequence). The CDR3 contains 14 residues. CDR3 sequence reads: CASSRQGITGELFF. The CDR3, as DNA: TGTGCCAGTAGTCGCCAGGGTATCACCGGGGAGCTGTTTTTT.

This clone has just a few counts. The chain uses TRBV6-5 and TRBJ2-7; 11 bases line up with TRBD2. The CDR3 loop spans 16 amino acids. Looked up from germline, CDR1 is MNHEY and CDR2 is SVGAGI. V dropped 0 bases and J dropped 5; count of bases not matched to a gene: 6. The CDR3: CASSYSLAGGENEQYF. As DNA, the CDR3 is TGTGCCAGCAGTTACTCGCTAGCGGGAGGAGAAAACGAGCAGTACTTC.

This chain uses TRBV7-7 with TRBJ2-1; TRBD2 might be the D (6 bases). Per the germline V gene, CDR1 is SSHAT and CDR2 is FNYEAQ (reference sequence). This CDR3 is built from 16 residues. With 1 base removed from V and 3 bases from J, the gap between germline ends came to 13 bases. In nucleotides, the CDR3 is TGTGCCAGCAGCTTAGAGGGGTCTAGCGACTACAATGAGCAGTTCTTC. This encodes CASSLEGSSDYNEQFF. Filled out from reference TRBV7-7 and TRBJ2-1, the complete variable domain reads GAGVSQSPRYKVTKRGQDVTLRCDPISSHATLYWYQQALGQGPEFLTYFNYEAQPDKSGLPSDRFSAERPEGSISTLTIQRTEQRDSAMYRCASSLEGSSDYNEQFFGPGTRLTVL.

V usage is TRBV2 and J usage is TRBJ1-2; 7 bases line up with TRBD1. Germline V gene data show CDR1 as SNHLY and CDR2 as FYNNEI. The CDR3 sequence is 13 residues long. The V segment lost 2 bases and the J segment 8 bases; nucleotides outside the gene matches: 5. CDR3 coding DNA: TGTGCCAGCAGTGAACGGACAGGTCTCGGCTACACCTTC. It yields the protein CASSERTGLGYTF.

This clone was counted a few times. This chain joins TRBV18 and TRBJ2-3, with D hard to call. The V end lost 3 bases, the J end lost 4 bases, and 5 bases lay between the germline ends. The germline V gene encodes CDR1 KGHSH and CDR2 LQKENI. This CDR3 is 12 amino acids long. The CDR3 DNA sequence: TGTGCCAGCTCACCTCTACCAGATACGCAGTATTTT. This codes for CASSPLPDTQYF.

The V call is TRBV7-7, the J call TRBJ2-1, with TRBD1 identical over 12 bases. The CDR3 runs to 16 residues. With 6 bases clipped from V and 7 bases from J, the junction kept 10 bases outside the gene matches. Germline CDR1 reads SSHAT; CDR2 reads FNYEAQ (reference sequence). In nucleotides, the CDR3 is TGTGCCAGCAGTCGTATTGGGACAGGGGGCCAGAATGAGCAGTTCTTC. This sequence encodes CASSRIGTGGQNEQFF.

J is TRBJ1-1 and V is TRBV30, with TRBD1 as a possible D gene (5 bases). V was pared by 1 base and J by 3 bases, with 9 bases between. The germline CDR1 and CDR2 sequences are GTSNPN and SVGIG (reference sequence). The length of the CDR3 is 13 residues. The CDR3 DNA follows: TGTGCCTGGAGTGCAGGACATTACACTGAAGCTTTCTTT. Protein: CAWSAGHYTEAFF.

On this clone itself: One junction end disagrees with the germline gene, perhaps due to a read error. The genes are TRBV15 and TRBJ2-5; D is perhaps TRBD2 (7 bases). Germline V gene sequence: CDR1 LNHNV, CDR2 YYDKDF (reference sequence). The CDR3 has 14 amino acids. CDR3 amino acids: CATRGGGVQETQYF. The CDR3 coding sequence is TGTGCAACCAGGGGCGGGGGCGTCCAAGAGACCCAGTACTTC.

This clone has just a few counts. The chain recombines TRBV6-5 with TRBJ1-1; D is unclear. Germline assignment: CDR1 MNHEY and CDR2 SVGAGI. CDR3 length: 14 residues. CDR3 protein: CARSREVMNTEAFF. The DNA for the CDR3 is TGTGCTCGCTCACGAGAGGTAATGAACACTGAAGCTTTCTTT.

The chain combines TRBV6-1 with TRBJ1-5; D is uncertain. Trimming removed 7 bases at V and 0 bases at J, with 10 bases between. This CDR3 region has 14 residues. Per germline, CDR1 MNHNS and CDR2 SASEGT. The CDR3 reads CASITGYSNQPQHF. In DNA form, the CDR3 reads TGTGCCAGCATTACGGGTTATAGCAATCAGCCCCAGCATTTT.

The V and J genes are TRBV5-4 and TRBJ2-2; 9 positions agree with TRBD1. Per the germline V gene, CDR1 is SGHNT and CDR2 is YYREEE (reference sequence). Germline trimming cut 4 bases from V and 3 bases from J; bases unmatched to any gene: 7. The CDR3 length is 16 residues. In DNA, the CDR3 is TGTGCCAGCAGCCCCGGACAGGGGCGACACACCGGGGAGCTGTTTTTT. It is translated as CASSPGQGRHTGELFF.

This chain joins TRBV28 and TRBJ1-6, with a possible D match to TRBD1 (5 bases). The germline gives CDR1 MDHEN, CDR2 SYDVKM. V was cut by 7 bases and J by 2 bases, with 18 bases left in between. The CDR3 loop spans 17 amino acids. CDR3 residues: CASIHSRAGAYNSPLHF. DNA of the CDR3: TGTGCCAGCATCCATTCCAGGGCAGGCGCCTATAATTCACCCCTCCACTTT.

This clone was seen a handful of times. The CDR3 here is CASSLLARGNQPQHF. The CDR3 DNA reads TGTGCCAGCAGTTTATTAGCCAGGGGCAATCAGCCCCAGCATTTT. J is TRBJ1-5 and V is TRBV27; tentatively, D is TRBD1 (5 bases). This CDR3 contains 15 residues. Germline CDR1 and CDR2: MNHEY and SMNVEV (reference sequence). V lost 1 base, J lost 2 bases, and 9 bases lay in between.

V is TRBV9 and J is TRBJ2-7; TRBD2 matches at 7 bases. CDR1 is SGDLS and CDR2 is YYNGEE in the germline V gene. V lost 0 bases, J lost 4 bases, and 7 bases stayed unmatched. The CDR3 consists of 15 residues. The CDR3 here is CASSVATSGMYEQYF. The CDR3 nucleotides read TGTGCCAGCAGCGTAGCTACGAGCGGGATGTACGAGCAGTACTTC. Together with reference TRBV9 and TRBJ2-7, the CDR3 gives the full variable domain: DSGVTQTPKHLITATGQRVTLRCSPRSGDLSVYWYQQSLDQGLQFLIQYYNGEERAKGNILERFSAQQFPDLHSELNLSSLELGDSALYFCASSVATSGMYEQYFGPGTRLTVT.

The chain employs TRBV2 and TRBJ1-1; D is perhaps TRBD1 (5 bases). CDR3 length: 15 amino acids. Germline V gene data show CDR1 as SNHLY and CDR2 as FYNNEI. Deletions cut 4 bases from V and 5 bases from J, with 17 bases between. The CDR3 DNA reads as TGTGCCAGCAGTGCATCCTCAGGGTTTGGGACTGAAGCTTTCTTT. Its translation: CASSASSGFGTEAFF.

This sequence joins TRBV2 and TRBJ2-3; weak D call: TRBD1 (6 bases). Germline values: CDR1 SNHLY, CDR2 FYNNEI. This CDR3 is 13 amino acids long. The germline V and J ends were trimmed by 9 bases and 10 bases, with 20 bases remaining between them. The chain's CDR3 is CARSPGTTLSQYF. In DNA form, the CDR3 reads TGTGCCAGAAGCCCCGGGACAACACTCTCGCAGTATTTT.

This clone was seen more than once but under ten times. This chain links TRBV27 with TRBJ2-7, with 7 bases lining up with TRBD1. Germline CDR1 is MNHEY and CDR2 is SMNVEV (reference sequence). CDR3 length: 15 residues. J gave up 0 bases and V 4 bases, and 6 bases lay outside the gene matches. The DNA of the CDR3 is TGTGCCAGCAGTTCAGGACAGGTGGGCTCCTACGAGCAGTACTTC. Translation gives CASSSGQVGSYEQYF.

This clone occurred a few times. The J gene is TRBJ2-6, the V gene TRBV7-3; no clear D. CDR1 and CDR2 (germline): SGHTA, FQGTGA. With 2 bases removed from V and 2 bases from J, the gap between germline ends came to 10 bases. The CDR3 extends over 16 amino acids. The chain's CDR3 is CASSLSDKAGANVLTF. The DNA for the CDR3 is TGTGCCAGCAGCTTATCCGACAAGGCTGGGGCCAACGTCCTGACTTTC. Full variable domain (remainder filled in from reference TRBV7-3 and TRBJ2-6): GAGVSQTPSNKVTEKGKYVELRCDPISGHTALYWYRQSLGQGPEFLIYFQGTGAADDSGLPNDRFFAVRPEGSVSTLKIQRTERGDSAVYLCASSLSDKAGANVLTFGAGSRLTVL.

The chain employs TRBV10-3 and TRBJ2-1, with 9 positions matching TRBD1. This CDR3 comprises 18 residues. V gave up 11 bases and J gave up 7 bases; unmatched junction bases: 24. Looked up from germline, CDR1 is ENHRY and CDR2 is SYGVKD. This CDR3 is CAARRGGDRVDVGNEQFF. The CDR3, as DNA: TGTGCCGCCCGCCGGGGAGGGGACAGGGTAGATGTAGGGAATGAGCAGTTCTTC.

J is TRBJ2-5 and V is TRBV6-9, with TRBD1 matching over 9 bases. The CDR3 length is 14 residues. Per the germline V gene, CDR1 is MNHGY and CDR2 is SVAAGI. V trimming: 3 bases; J trimming: 5 bases; junction bases outside the gene matches: 4. CDR3 in amino acids: CASSYRDREETQYF. In DNA, the CDR3 is TGTGCCAGCAGTTACCGGGACAGGGAGGAGACCCAGTACTTC.

A few counts support this clone. The chain combines TRBV7-3 with TRBJ1-1; tentatively, D is TRBD1 (5 bases). CDR1 and CDR2 from the germline V gene are SGHTA and FQGTGA. Trimming left V 4 bases short and J 1 base short, with 10 bases between. This CDR3 is built from 14 residues. CDR3 DNA: TGTGCCAGCAGCTCGACAGCTGGGAACACTGAAGCTTTCTTT. Protein sequence: CASSSTAGNTEAFF.

On this clone: The sample contains more than one DNA sequence encoding this CDR3. The chain combines TRBV5-4 with TRBJ2-3; unclear D gene. The V end lost 2 bases, the J end lost 1 base, and 5 bases lay between the germline ends. Germline assignment: CDR1 SGHNT and CDR2 YYREEE (reference sequence). The CDR3 runs to 13 residues. In DNA, the CDR3 is TGTGCCAGCAGCTTCGGTGGCACAGATACGCAGTATTTT. This codes for CASSFGGTDTQYF.

CDR3 sequence: CASSLGLAIYNEQFF. For the CDR3, the DNA is TGCGCCAGCAGCCTGGGACTAGCGATTTACAATGAGCAGTTCTTC. The J gene is TRBJ2-1, the V gene TRBV4-1; 10 bases fit TRBD2. CDR1 MGHRA and CDR2 YSYEKL come from the germline V gene. The CDR3 runs to 15 residues. V was pared by 4 bases and J by 4 bases, with 4 bases of the junction left unmatched.

The chain joins TRBV6-1 to TRBJ2-1; D perhaps matches TRBD2 (6 bases). The CDR3 extends over 15 amino acids. The V end lost 2 bases, the J end lost 3 bases, and 11 bases lay between the germline ends. The germline CDR1 and CDR2 sequences are MNHNS and SASEGT. CDR3 DNA: TGTGCCAGCAGTGAATTGTGGGGGGTCTACAATGAGCAGTTCTTC. Translated, it gives CASSELWGVYNEQFF.